The 20 T cell receptor beta chains in this list originate from one sample, sequenced in a study of blood T cell repertoires in COVID-19 (TCRdb year 2020). The library came from the immunoSEQ multiplex PCR assay. TCRdb carries this immuneACCESS record with in-frame sequences only. Its versions omit some clonotypes, under half of them owing to an unresolved V gene in the studies checked, with the rest unexplained. For this sample there are about 220,000 clones; around 87% appear just once. The leading ten clones occupy more than 3% of the sample. Input material: PBMCs or T cells enriched from blood (not recorded which). The receptors derive from a woman between 18 and 29 years old in a cohort exposed to, infected with or recovered from COVID-19 (not recorded which).

This rearrangement joins TRBV20-1 to TRBJ2-5; no definite D call. V shed 6 bases and J shed 0 bases, with 5 bases lying between them. The CDR3 runs 11 residues. CDR1 DFQATT and CDR2 SNEGSKA come from the germline V gene (reference sequence). In DNA form, the CDR3 reads TGCAGTGCCACGGACCAAGAGACCCAGTACTTC. Translation gives CSATDQETQYF.

This clone appeared once. The V call is TRBV18, the J call TRBJ1-5; possible D gene TRBD1, 5 bases. Trimming stripped 2 bases from V and 0 bases from J, with 17 bases between. The germline gives CDR1 KGHSH, CDR2 LQKENI. The CDR3 is 18 amino acids. In DNA, the CDR3 is TGTGCCAGCTCACCAGGGAAGGGCAGGGATTATAGCAATCAGCCCCAGCATTTT. Translated: CASSPGKGRDYSNQPQHF.

The chain carries TRBV28 and TRBJ1-4; TRBD1 matches at 7 bases. V lost 5 bases, J lost 3 bases, and 6 bases stayed unmatched. Looked up from germline, CDR1 is MDHEN and CDR2 is SYDVKM. The CDR3 spans 15 residues. The CDR3 loop reads CASSLGTAANEKLFF. The CDR3 DNA reads as TGTGCCAGCAGTCTCGGGACAGCAGCTAATGAAAAACTGTTTTTT.

V is TRBV7-9 and J is TRBJ2-7; weak D call: TRBD1 (5 bases). Trimming left V 6 bases short and J 4 bases short, with 13 bases between. Germline CDR1 and CDR2: SEHNR and FQNEAQ (reference sequence). This CDR3 is built from 13 residues. As DNA, the CDR3 is TGTGCCAGCAGTAGGGGTTCCCGTTACGAGCAGTACTTC. This encodes CASSRGSRYEQYF.

The rearrangement links TRBV2 to TRBJ2-1, with 10 bases matching TRBD2. Germline CDR1 and CDR2: SNHLY and FYNNEI. The CDR3 runs to 15 residues. Trimming took 5 bases from V and 4 from J; bases not matched to a gene: 5. The CDR3 sequence: CASSSSGGGYNEQFF. The CDR3 DNA is TGTGCCAGCAGTTCTAGCGGGGGCGGGTACAATGAGCAGTTCTTC.

V gene TRBV4-2 combines with J gene TRBJ2-7, with 8 bases identical to TRBD2. Germline V gives CDR1 LGHNA, CDR2 YNFKEQ. J was trimmed by 2 bases and V by 0 bases; bases with no gene match: 3. This CDR3 has 15 residues. The CDR3 DNA is TGTGCCAGCAGCCAAGACTTAGCGGGACCCTACGAGCAGTACTTC. Translating it yields CASSQDLAGPYEQYF.

The chain uses TRBV19 and TRBJ2-1; D possibly corresponds to TRBD1 (6 bases). This CDR3 is built from 16 residues. V was shortened by 5 bases and J by 7 bases, with 21 bases between the two germline ends. Germline CDR1 and CDR2: LNHDA and SQIVND (reference sequence). CDR3 protein: CASSDPAGAKGNEQFF. DNA for the CDR3: TGTGCCAGTAGTGACCCCGCAGGGGCGAAGGGGAATGAGCAGTTCTTC.

The chain joins TRBV11-2 to TRBJ2-5, with 12 bases identical to TRBD2. The V segment lost 5 bases and the J segment 3 bases; nucleotides outside the gene matches: 4. This CDR3 region has 15 residues. The V gene's germline CDR1 is SGHAT and CDR2 FQNNGV. This CDR3 reads CASSKTSGGKETQYF. CDR3 in DNA: TGTGCCAGCAGCAAAACTAGCGGGGGGAAAGAGACCCAGTACTTC.

The CDR3: CASSPPGESITDTQYF. The DNA of the CDR3 is TGTGCCAGCTCACCCCCCGGGGAATCCATCACAGATACGCAGTATTTT. The gene calls are TRBV18 and TRBJ2-3; weak D call: TRBD2 (5 bases). Germline CDR1 is KGHSH and CDR2 is LQKENI. V was pared by 3 bases and J by 2 bases, with 15 bases between. The CDR3 is 16 residues long.

The chain joins TRBV13 to TRBJ2-7; D uncertain. Germline V gene data show CDR1 as PRHDT and CDR2 as FYEKMQ (reference sequence). V gave up 2 bases and J gave up 0 bases, with 8 bases separating them. This CDR3 has 14 residues. The CDR3 coding sequence is TGTGCCAGCAGCTTAAACCCGAGCTCCTACGAGCAGTACTTC. This sequence encodes CASSLNPSSYEQYF. The variable domain in full, completed from reference TRBV13 and TRBJ2-7, reads AAGVIQSPRHLIKEKRETATLKCYPIPRHDTVYWYQQGPGQDPQFLISFYEKMQSDKGSIPDRFSAQQFSDYHSELNMSSLELGDSALYFCASSLNPSSYEQYFGPGTRLTVT.

The chain couples TRBV19 to TRBJ1-5; no reliable D call. V lost 1 base and J 5 bases, leaving 18 bases between the germline ends. The CDR3 is 17 residues long. CDR1 and CDR2 (germline): LNHDA, SQIVND (reference sequence). The CDR3 reads CASSIVVARHIYQPQHF. The CDR3 DNA reads as TGTGCCAGTAGTATAGTCGTTGCGAGACACATATATCAGCCCCAGCATTTT. The whole variable domain, remainder taken from reference TRBV19 and TRBJ1-5, is DGGITQSPKYLFRKEGQNVTLSCEQNLNHDAMYWYRQDPGQGLRLIYYSQIVNDFQKGDIAEGYSVSREKKESFPLTVTSAQKNPTAFYLCASSIVVARHIYQPQHFGDGTRLSIL.

The genes are TRBV4-2 and TRBJ2-3; 9 bases are a match to TRBD1. CDR1 LGHNA and CDR2 YNFKEQ come from the germline V gene. This CDR3 spans 17 amino acids. V shed 0 bases and J 6 bases; nucleotides not matched to a gene: 10. In DNA form, the CDR3 reads TGTGCCAGCAGCCAAGACCTACGGGGGACAGGGACCGATACGCAGTATTTT. Translation: CASSQDLRGTGTDTQYF.

The CDR3 protein is CASRKQEHYGYTF. DNA for the CDR3: TGTGCCAGCAGGAAACAGGAGCACTATGGCTACACCTTC. The gene calls are TRBV12-3 or TRBV12-4 and TRBJ1-2, with D perhaps TRBD1 (5 bases). The CDR3 loop spans 13 amino acids. V shed 6 bases and J shed 3 bases, with 11 bases lying between them.

This chain links TRBV7-3 with TRBJ2-2, with TRBD1 identical over 9 bases. Unmatched junction bases numbered 4, after V lost 4 bases and J lost 1 base. The CDR3 consists of 16 residues. Germline V gives CDR1 SGHTA, CDR2 FQGTGA. CDR3 DNA sequence: TGTGCCAGCAGCTCGGGACAGGGTGGGAACACCGGGGAGCTGTTTTTT. Translated: CASSSGQGGNTGELFF.

This clone was recorded once. This sequence joins TRBV7-9 and TRBJ2-7; 11 bases fit TRBD2. Germline values: CDR1 SEHNR, CDR2 FQNEAQ (reference sequence). The CDR3 runs 14 residues. After removal of 4 bases from V and 6 bases from J, the junction contained 5 bases not matched to a gene. The CDR3 loop reads CASSSTSGSREQYF. The CDR3 DNA follows: TGTGCCAGCAGCTCAACTAGCGGGAGCCGCGAGCAGTACTTC.

V and J are TRBV28 and TRBJ1-1; no clear D gene. Germline CDR1 and CDR2: MDHEN and SYDVKM. V was pared by 8 bases and J by 6 bases, with 10 bases between. This CDR3 has 11 residues. The CDR3 loop is CASLSAAEAFF. Here the CDR3 DNA reads TGTGCCAGCCTCAGTGCGGCTGAAGCTTTCTTT.

The CDR3 nucleotides read TGTGCCAGCAGCACTGCCCCTTTAGTCGACGAGCAGTACTTC. The encoded protein is CASSTAPLVDEQYF. The chain carries TRBV11-2 and TRBJ2-7; D remains unclear. This CDR3 is built from 14 residues. V was clipped by 5 bases and J by 5 bases, with 16 bases between them. In germline, CDR1 is SGHAT, CDR2 FQNNGV.

The chain employs TRBV6-5 and TRBJ1-3; D is undetermined. V was clipped by 8 bases and J by 0 bases, with 5 bases between them. CDR1 and CDR2 (germline): MNHEY, SVGAGI. The CDR3 covers 12 residues. The CDR3 loop reads CASGSSGNTIYF. The CDR3 DNA is TGTGCCAGCGGTAGCTCTGGAAACACCATATATTTT.

This clone was observed once. The CDR3 region has the DNA TGTGCCAGCAGCCCAGGGATGGGGGCGCCGGGTTCACCCCTCCACTTT. Protein sequence: CASSPGMGAPGSPLHF. The V and J genes are TRBV7-9 and TRBJ1-6; D might be TRBD1 (6 bases). The CDR3 is 16 residues long. Germline CDR1 is SEHNR and CDR2 is FQNEAQ (reference sequence). The ends were cut back, 5 bases at V and 9 bases at J, with 20 bases in the middle.

V usage is TRBV19 and J usage is TRBJ2-7; 7 bases line up with TRBD2. In germline, CDR1 is LNHDA, CDR2 SQIVND (reference sequence). The V and J ends lost 0 bases and 6 bases, in that order; junction bases with no gene match: 8. CDR3 length: 15 residues. The CDR3 nucleotides are TGTGCCAGTAGTATAGATCGCGGGAGAAGGAGCGAGCAGTACTTC. Its protein is CASSIDRGRRSEQYF.